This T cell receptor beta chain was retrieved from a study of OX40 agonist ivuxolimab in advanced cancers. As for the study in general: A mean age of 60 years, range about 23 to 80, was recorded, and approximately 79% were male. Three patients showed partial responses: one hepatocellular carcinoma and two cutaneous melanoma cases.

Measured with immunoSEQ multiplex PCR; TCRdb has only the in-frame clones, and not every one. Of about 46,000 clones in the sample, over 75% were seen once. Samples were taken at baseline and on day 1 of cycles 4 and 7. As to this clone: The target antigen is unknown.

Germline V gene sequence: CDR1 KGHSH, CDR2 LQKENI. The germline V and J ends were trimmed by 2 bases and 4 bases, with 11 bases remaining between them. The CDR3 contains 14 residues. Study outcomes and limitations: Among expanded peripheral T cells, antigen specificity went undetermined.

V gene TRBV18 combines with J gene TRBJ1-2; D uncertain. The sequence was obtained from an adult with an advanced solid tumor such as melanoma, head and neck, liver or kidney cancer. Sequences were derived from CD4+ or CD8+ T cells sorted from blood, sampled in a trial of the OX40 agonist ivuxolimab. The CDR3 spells CASSPKRFAYGYTF. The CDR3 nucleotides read TGTGCCAGCTCACCAAAGAGATTCGCCTATGGCTACACCTTC.